This paragraph covers one T cell receptor (beta chain) sequence. The sample is drawn from a study of blood T cell repertoires in COVID-19. The overall study: Samples of COVID-19 (acute and convalescent) were obtained from the United States, Italy and Spain.

Under the authors' procedure: Reference gene primer amplification gave estimated nucleated cell counts. The method was immunoSEQ multiplex PCR; TCRdb's version includes in-frame clones alone and lacks a portion of them. From that table come the V and J calls and clone size; the DNA was used to work out D and trimming. This sample carries roughly 400,000 clones, roughly 88% of them seen once, and the ten largest clones take approximately 1.5%. Individuals drawn from 24 US areas were about 18 to 89 years old. Cohorts were assigned according to the clinical history that participants reported. This CDR3 has 15 amino acids. V was clipped by 3 bases and J by 0 bases; unmatched bases: 2. Germline CDR1 is SGHDT and CDR2 is YYEEEE.

Sequences were obtained from PBMCs or T cells enriched from blood (not recorded which). This sequence was found in a woman under 30 who had been exposed to COVID-19. The chain is built from TRBV5-6 and TRBJ1-2; 10 nucleotides line up with TRBD1. The CDR3 reads CASSWGQGTNYGYTF. In DNA form, the CDR3 reads TGTGCCAGCAGCTGGGGACAGGGGACTAACTATGGCTACACCTTC.